This T cell receptor (beta chain) was documented in a study of identical twins. Whole-study findings and limits: Sequences that were out-of-frame, alpha and twin-shared displayed an excess of low generation probability. Invariant MAIT and iNKT cells could partly confound zero-insertion analyses.

As for this clonotype: Its specificity is not known. This may arise from a read error, as a much more abundant clone is one base away.

After template switching added a universal primer site, the resulting cDNA carried unique molecular identifiers. One entry per CDR3 protein, called by TCRdb with MiXCR from the 5' RACE reads. Of 1.5 million to 2 million distinct CDR3 sequences in the sample, about 31% were seen once. The CDR3 totals 15 residues. The TCR sequence derives from a newborn girl in good health. The sample was cord blood. This chain joins TRBV12-3 or TRBV12-4 and TRBJ1-4; 9 bases map to TRBD1. Here the CDR3 reads CASGFGGQGNEKLFF. CDR3 coding DNA: TGTGCCAGCGGTTTCGGTGGACAGGGGAATGAAAAACTGTTTTTT.